This is a list of T cell receptor beta chains from one sample in a study of a mutant IDH1 vaccine in newly diagnosed glioma. These TCRs' antigens remain unknown. Some clones are missing from TCRdb's copy, which holds only in-frame ones; the method was immunoSEQ multiplex PCR. The data hold 30,000 to 40,000 clones, with 80% observed a single time. The material sequenced was PBMCs, taken from a glioma patient whose treatment included an IDH1 peptide vaccine. The source of these receptors is a man in his forties with glioma. Some clones in this sample may be carry-over from other donors' samples. Both conserved end residues are part of each CDR3. A D gene is named only where the DNA matches it firmly. Clone sizes are given selectively: once, few, many, or a class where the clone is expanded.

.	.	TRBV29-1	TRBJ1-5	TGCAGCGTTGAAGATAGGGGCAGTGGTCAGCCCCAGCATTTT	CSVEDRGSGQPQHF
.	.	TRBV28	TRBJ1-1	TGTGCCAGCAGTCCCCGACGGGAAAGCACTGAAGCTTTCTTT	CASSPRRESTEAFF
.	TRBD2	TRBV4-2	TRBJ2-1	TGTGCCAGCCAGGAGAGTAAGCGGGGGGACTACAATGAGCAGTTCTTC	CASQESKRGDYNEQFF
.	.	TRBV2	TRBJ1-6	TGTGCCAGCAGTTTGGGCGCAGGGTCACCCCTCCACTTT	CASSLGAGSPLHF
few	TRBD1	TRBV5-1	TRBJ2-7	TGCGCCAGCAGCGCAGGGGGCGTTTTTGCCGAGCAGTACTTC	CASSAGGVFAEQYF
.	TRBD1	TRBV18	TRBJ1-6	TGTGCCAGCTCAATCACCCGTCCTACAGGGGCTGGGAGCTCCTATAATTCACCCCTCCACTTT	CASSITRPTGAGSSYNSPLHF
.	.	TRBV4-1	TRBJ2-7	TGCGCCAGCAGCCAAGATCCGGGACACCCGGGACTAAGTCTATACGAGCAGTACTTC	CASSQDPGHPGLSLYEQYF
.	.	TRBV5-6	TRBJ1-2	TGTGCCAGCAGCAAAGATAACTATGGCTACACCTTC	CASSKDNYGYTF
.	TRBD1	TRBV5-1	TRBJ1-1	TGCGCCAGCAGCCCCAAACCTTTTAGACAGGGCACTGAAGCTTTCTTT	CASSPKPFRQGTEAFF
.	TRBD2	TRBV6-5	TRBJ2-3	TGTGCCAGCAGTCGCGCGACTAGCAGTACGCAGTATTTT	CASSRATSSTQYF
.	.	TRBV6-5	TRBJ1-1	TGTGCCAGCAGTTCAACTAACGACTTCCGCAACGAAGCTTTCTTT	CASSSTNDFRNEAFF
.	TRBD1	TRBV25-1	TRBJ1-2	TGTGCCACCGATCGGGGTCAGGACAGGGGGATTGTCGGCTATGGCTACACCTTC	CATDRGQDRGIVGYGYTF
.	.	TRBV2	TRBJ1-3	TGTGCCAGCAGTGAAGACGCGGGAAACACCATATATTTT	CASSEDAGNTIYF
.	.	TRBV5-5	TRBJ2-5	TGTGCCAGCAGCTTGGGTCCCACGGGGAGCGGCCAAGAGACCCAGTACTTC	CASSLGPTGSGQETQYF
.	.	TRBV20-1	TRBJ2-7	TGCAGTGCCAGCTGGGGGAACGAGCAGTACTTC	CSASWGNEQYF
.	.	TRBV9	TRBJ1-1	TGTGCCAGCAGCCCACAGCGGAACACTGAAGCTTTCTTT	CASSPQRNTEAFF
.	.	TRBV7-9	TRBJ1-6	TGTGCCAGCAGCTTAGGTGGTGATGCTCCCCTCCACTTT	CASSLGGDAPLHF
.	TRBD1	TRBV15	TRBJ2-3	TGTGCCACCAGCAGAGGGGACAGGCCTAGCACAGATACGCAGTATTTT	CATSRGDRPSTDTQYF
once	TRBD1	TRBV7-9	TRBJ1-1	TGTGCCAGCAGCCCCGGTACCGGGACAGAGGAAGCTTTCTTT	CASSPGTGTEEAFF
.	.	TRBV11-1	TRBJ1-1	TGTGCCAGCAGCTTATCAGGGTACACTGAAGCTTTCTTT	CASSLSGYTEAFF
.	.	TRBV9	TRBJ1-3	TGTGCCAGCAGCGAACAGGGAGCTGGAAACACCATATATTTT	CASSEQGAGNTIYF
once	.	TRBV28	TRBJ2-7	TGTGCCAGCATACTGGCAGGGGCCGTCCGGGGGGAGCAGTACTTC	CASILAGAVRGEQYF
.	TRBD1	TRBV6-6	TRBJ1-2	TGTGCCAGCAGTTACTCCGGACAGGGGGGGTTTGGCTACACCTTC	CASSYSGQGGFGYTF
.	TRBD2	TRBV19	TRBJ2-3	TGTGCCAGTGGGAGCGGGGGGCGCACAGATACGCAGTATTTT	CASGSGGRTDTQYF
few	.	TRBV27	TRBJ2-7	TGTGCCAGCAGACAGAACTACGAGCAGTACTTC	CASRQNYEQYF
.	TRBD1	TRBV4-1	TRBJ1-1	TGCGCCAGCAGCCAAGGTGGGTACAGGGGGCAGACTGAAGCTTTCTTT	CASSQGGYRGQTEAFF
.	TRBD1	TRBV30	TRBJ1-6	TGTGCCTGGAACGGACAGGGGCAATATAATTCACCCCTCCACTTT	CAWNGQGQYNSPLHF
.	.	TRBV10-3	TRBJ2-1	TGTGCCAGCATAGCGGCTCCAATTTACAATGAGCAGTTCTTC	CASIAAPIYNEQFF
.	TRBD1	TRBV7-2	TRBJ1-2	TGTGCCAGCAGCGGACAGGCCGCCTATGGCTACACCTTC	CASSGQAAYGYTF
.	TRBD1	TRBV15	TRBJ2-2	TGTGCCACCAGCGGGGACAGCGGCACCGGGGAGCTGTTTTTT	CATSGDSGTGELFF
.	.	TRBV5-1	TRBJ2-5	TGCGCCAGCAGCTTAGGACAGATCCAAGAGACCCAGTACTTC	CASSLGQIQETQYF
.	.	TRBV14	TRBJ2-2	TGTGCCAGCAGCTCCCGGGGTACCGGGGAGCTGTTTTTT	CASSSRGTGELFF
few	.	TRBV6-4	TRBJ1-5	TGTGCCAGCACGGGACGGCTGAATCAGCCCCAGCATTTT	CASTGRLNQPQHF
.	TRBD1	TRBV7-6	TRBJ1-2	TGTGCCAGCAGCCAGGGACAGGAGGGGATCTATGGCTACACCTTC	CASSQGQEGIYGYTF
.	TRBD1	TRBV14	TRBJ1-1	TGTGCCAGCAGCCAAGGGGTAGGGGGCAAAGCTTTCTTT	CASSQGVGGKAFF
.	.	TRBV19	TRBJ1-1	TGTGCCAGTAGTATAATACCGGGCGGGCTAAGTACTGAAGCTTTCTTT	CASSIIPGGLSTEAFF
.	.	TRBV30	TRBJ1-3	TGTGCCTGGAGTGCCGATTTTCTCTCTGGAAACACCATATATTTT	CAWSADFLSGNTIYF
.	TRBD1	TRBV4-1	TRBJ1-1	TGCGCCAGCAGCCAAGTTAGGGGGCTTGGCTACCACGCTGAAGCTTTCTTT	CASSQVRGLGYHAEAFF
few	.	TRBV10-1	TRBJ1-1	TGCGCCAGCAGTGCAGGGTCCACTGAAGCTTTCTTT	CASSAGSTEAFF
.	.	TRBV9	TRBJ1-2	TGTGCCAGCAGCGTAGAAGGCCGACCTGGCTATGGCTACACCTTC	CASSVEGRPGYGYTF
.	.	TRBV4-1	TRBJ1-5	TGCGCCAGCAGCCCAGAGAGGGGCGGCAATCAGCCCCAGCATTTT	CASSPERGGNQPQHF
.	TRBD1	TRBV4-2	TRBJ1-5	TGTGCCAGCAGCCAGCCGGGACAGGGTTATCAGCCCCAGCATTTT	CASSQPGQGYQPQHF
.	TRBD1	TRBV5-5	TRBJ1-1	TGTGCCAGCAGTTTCACTACAGGGGTCGGTGAAGCTTTCTTT	CASSFTTGVGEAFF
.	TRBD1	TRBV5-1	TRBJ2-5	TGCGCCAGCAGCTTGACAGGGGAAGAGACCCAGTACTTC	CASSLTGEETQYF
.	.	TRBV6-1	TRBJ1-2	TGTGCCAGTCGTCTCCAGAGGGCAGGGCCCTATGGCTACACCTTC	CASRLQRAGPYGYTF
.	TRBD1	TRBV4-2	TRBJ2-7	TGTGCCAGCAGCCGCGGGACAGGGGGGTACGAGCAGTACTTC	CASSRGTGGYEQYF
few	TRBD1	TRBV4-2	TRBJ1-1	TGTGCCAGCAGCCGGGGACAGGGGGAGACTGAAGCTTTCTTT	CASSRGQGETEAFF
.	.	TRBV7-9	TRBJ2-7	TGTGCCAGCAGCTCAACTCAGCGACAGGCCTACGAGCAGTACTTC	CASSSTQRQAYEQYF